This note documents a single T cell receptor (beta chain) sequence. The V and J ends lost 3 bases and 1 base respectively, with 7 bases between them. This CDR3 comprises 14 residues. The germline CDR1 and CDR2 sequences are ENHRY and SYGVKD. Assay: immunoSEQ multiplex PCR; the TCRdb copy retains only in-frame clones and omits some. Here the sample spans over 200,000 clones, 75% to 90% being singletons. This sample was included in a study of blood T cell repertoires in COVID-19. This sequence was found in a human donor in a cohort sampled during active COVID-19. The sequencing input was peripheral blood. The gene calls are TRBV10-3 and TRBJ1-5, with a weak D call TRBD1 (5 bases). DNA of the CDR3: TGTGCCATCAGTGACAGGGAAAGCAATCAGCCCCAGCATTTT. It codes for CAISDRESNQPQHF.